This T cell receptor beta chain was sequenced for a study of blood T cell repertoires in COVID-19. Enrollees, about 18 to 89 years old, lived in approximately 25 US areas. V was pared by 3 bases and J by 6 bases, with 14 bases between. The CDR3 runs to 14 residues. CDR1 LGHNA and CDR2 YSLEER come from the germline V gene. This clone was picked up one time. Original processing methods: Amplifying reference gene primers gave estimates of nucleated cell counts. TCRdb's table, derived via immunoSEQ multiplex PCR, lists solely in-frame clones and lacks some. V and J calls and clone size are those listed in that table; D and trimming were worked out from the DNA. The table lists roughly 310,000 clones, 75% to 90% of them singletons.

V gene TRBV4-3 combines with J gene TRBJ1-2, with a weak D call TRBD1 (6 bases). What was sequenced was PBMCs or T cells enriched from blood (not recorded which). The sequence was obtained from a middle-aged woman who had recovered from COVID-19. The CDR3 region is CASSHGRGVDGYTF. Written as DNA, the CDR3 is TGCGCCAGCAGCCACGGCAGGGGAGTAGATGGCTACACCTTC.